This T cell receptor beta chain was retrieved from a study of T cell responses to AZD1222 COVID-19 vaccine. Second-dose timings of about 4 or about 12 weeks were pooled. TCRdb keeps only in-frame clones here, not all; method: immunoSEQ multiplex PCR. The sample carries 100,000 to 150,000 clones, approximately 91% recorded once. The germline V and J ends were trimmed by 5 bases and 4 bases, with 11 bases remaining between them. Germline V gene lookup returns CDR1 SNHLY and CDR2 FYNNEI. The CDR3 sequence is 14 residues long. The V and J genes are TRBV2 and TRBJ1-4; maybe TRBD1 (5 bases). The origin of this receptor is an adult who received the AZD1222 COVID-19 vaccine. The source material was peripheral blood, sampled 28 days after the second AZD1222 dose. The CDR3, as DNA: TGTGCCAGCAGTCGCGAGGGGAATAATGAAAAACTGTTTTTT. Protein: CASSREGNNEKLFF.